The 18 T cell receptor beta chains given below trace back to one sample, sequenced in a study of graft-versus-host responses after intestinal transplantation. Their antigen targets remain unknown. Assay used: immunoSEQ multiplex PCR; TCRdb lists only in-frame clones, some missing. The sample includes 65,000 to 90,000 clones, 75% to 95% of them seen just once. Sequenced here: unstimulated CD8+ T cells sorted from spleen or lymph node cells, sampled before transplant. The receptors shown here come from a human donor who was the organ donor for an intestinal transplant.

The chain joins TRBV5-4 to TRBJ2-1; D gene ambiguous. The CDR3 extends over 12 amino acids. The germline gives CDR1 SGHNT, CDR2 YYREEE (reference sequence). Trimming removed 0 bases at V and 9 bases at J, with 7 bases between. CDR3 sequence: CASSLEASEQFF. As DNA, the CDR3 is TGTGCCAGCAGCTTGGAAGCTTCTGAGCAGTTCTTC.

Of note for this clone: At one boundary the junction diverges from the germline segment, which might be a read error. J is TRBJ2-1 and V is TRBV7-7; 7 bases align to TRBD2. The CDR3 spans 15 residues. The germline gives CDR1 SSHAT, CDR2 FNYEAQ (reference sequence). CDR3 sequence: CASSYRVAGYNEQFF. Written as DNA, the CDR3 is TGTGCTAGCAGCTATAGGGTAGCGGGCTACAATGAGCAGTTCTTC.

This CDR3 is CASSPGQGSYEQYF. CDR3 nucleotides: TGTGCCAGCAGTCCGGGACAGGGATCCTACGAGCAGTACTTC. The chain employs TRBV6-5 and TRBJ2-7; 9 bases match TRBD1. The ends lost 5 bases at V and 1 base at J; junction bases unmatched: 3. In germline, CDR1 is MNHEY, CDR2 SVGAGI. This CDR3 has 14 residues.

This sequence joins TRBV27 and TRBJ2-5; D is ambiguous. V lost 7 bases and J 0 bases, leaving 9 bases between the germline ends. This CDR3 contains 13 residues. CDR1 and CDR2 (germline): MNHEY, SMNVEV (reference sequence). The CDR3 spells CASTPLDQETQYF. The CDR3 nucleotides are TGTGCCAGCACCCCACTTGACCAAGAGACCCAGTACTTC.

The chain carries TRBV11-2 and TRBJ1-5; TRBD1 is a possible D gene (5 bases). The CDR3 contains 17 residues. CDR1 and CDR2 from the germline V gene are SGHAT and FQNNGV. The V and J ends lost 1 base and 5 bases respectively, with 18 bases between them. The CDR3 sequence: CASSLALVGARDQPQHF. The DNA for the CDR3 is TGTGCCAGCAGCTTAGCCCTCGTAGGGGCGAGGGATCAGCCCCAGCATTTT.

V and J are TRBV19 and TRBJ1-1, with D perhaps matching TRBD1 (6 bases). CDR1 is LNHDA and CDR2 is SQIVND in the germline V gene (reference sequence). The CDR3 has 13 amino acids. V shed 5 bases and J shed 8 bases, with 15 bases lying between them. Here the CDR3 DNA reads TGTGCCAGTAGTGGGGCGGGGGGCTCAGAAGCTTTCTTT. Residues: CASSGAGGSEAFF.

CDR3 sequence reads: CASSVGSVHMANGYTF. DNA of the CDR3: TGTGCCAGCAGCGTAGGATCAGTCCATATGGCTAATGGCTACACCTTC. This chain uses TRBV9 with TRBJ1-2; D not certain. The CDR3 consists of 16 residues. V was clipped by 0 bases and J by 6 bases, with 18 bases between them. Per germline, CDR1 SGDLS and CDR2 YYNGEE.

The chain carries TRBV30 and TRBJ2-5; D perhaps matches TRBD2 (5 bases). The better agreement between TRBJ2-7 and the DNA end casts doubt on the J call. The germline V gene has CDR1 GTSNPN and CDR2 SVGIG (reference sequence). This CDR3 spans 11 amino acids. The CDR3 nucleotides read TGTGCCTGGAGTCGGGGCTACGAGCAGTACTTC. Protein product: CAWSRGYEQYF.

CDR3 coding DNA: TGTGCCAGTAGTATTGGGTCAGGGGGCTTCTATGGCTACACCTTC. Encoded protein: CASSIGSGGFYGYTF. The chain has TRBV19 and TRBJ1-2; 8 bases match TRBD1. V trimming: 3 bases; J trimming: 4 bases; junction bases outside the gene matches: 7. The CDR3 extends over 15 amino acids. Germline V lookup: CDR1 LNHDA, CDR2 SQIVND (reference sequence).

V usage is TRBV11-2 and J usage is TRBJ2-7; TRBD1 aligns across 7 bases. CDR1 and CDR2 from the germline V gene are SGHAT and FQNNGV. The CDR3 runs to 17 residues. With V trimmed by 2 bases and J by 1 base, 11 bases remained unmatched. CDR3 amino acids: CASSLTPETGISYEQYF. In nucleotides, the CDR3 is TGTGCCAGCAGCTTAACTCCCGAGACAGGGATATCCTACGAGCAGTACTTC.

This chain links TRBV7-9 with TRBJ1-2; D perhaps matches TRBD1 (6 bases). Trimming removed 5 bases at V and 1 base at J, with 11 bases between. The CDR3 sequence is 14 residues long. Germline loops: CDR1 SEHNR, CDR2 FQNEAQ (reference sequence). The CDR3 region is CASSEGQNNYGYTF. The CDR3 DNA sequence: TGTGCCAGCAGCGAAGGACAGAATAACTATGGCTACACCTTC.

The chain links TRBV14 to TRBJ2-1; D might be TRBD2 (6 bases). The ends were cut back, 4 bases at V and 0 bases at J, with 16 bases in the middle. Germline values: CDR1 SGHDN, CDR2 FVKESK. CDR3 length: 17 amino acids. The CDR3 sequence is CASSRSSDYSSYNEQFF. Written as DNA, the CDR3 is TGTGCCAGCAGCCGGTCTAGCGACTATAGCTCCTACAATGAGCAGTTCTTC.

The V gene is TRBV27, the J gene TRBJ2-7, with D possibly matching TRBD1 (6 bases). Germline-derived CDR1 and CDR2 are MNHEY and SMNVEV (reference sequence). The CDR3 length is 13 residues. Trimming cost V 5 bases and J 6 bases, with 14 bases left between them. The CDR3 sequence: CASSLTQGGEQYF. CDR3 bases: TGTGCCAGCAGTCTTACACAGGGTGGCGAGCAGTACTTC.

The rearrangement uses TRBV11-2 and TRBJ2-3, with D unresolved. The CDR3 sequence is 12 residues long. V was pared by 6 bases and J by 2 bases, with 6 bases between. CDR1 SGHAT and CDR2 FQNNGV come from the germline V gene. CDR3 residues: CASRTLTDTQYF. The CDR3 nucleotides are TGTGCCAGCAGAACACTCACAGATACGCAGTATTTT. The full variable domain, rest sourced from reference TRBV11-2 and TRBJ2-3, is EAGVAQSPRYKIIEKRQSVAFWCNPISGHATLYWYQQILGQGPKLLIQFQNNGVVDDSQLPKDRFSAERLKGVDSTLKIQPAKLEDSAVYLCASRTLTDTQYFGPGTRLTVL.

This clone showed up just a few times. The chain combines TRBV19 with TRBJ2-7; no clear D gene. Germline V gene sequence: CDR1 LNHDA, CDR2 SQIVND (reference sequence). V lost 2 bases to trimming and J lost 2 bases, with 7 bases between them. The CDR3 consists of 13 residues. In DNA form, the CDR3 reads TGTGCCAGTAGTATATCGCCCGCCTACGAGCAGTACTTC. Protein: CASSISPAYEQYF.

This clone was picked up one time. The V call is TRBV6-1, the J call TRBJ2-7, with D perhaps matching TRBD1 (5 bases). Germline V gives CDR1 MNHNS, CDR2 SASEGT. There are 14 residues in the CDR3. V shed 3 bases and J shed 4 bases, with 13 bases lying between them. The CDR3 DNA reads as TGTGCCAGCAGTGATGGGGCAGGGTCGTACGAGCAGTACTTC. The encoded protein is CASSDGAGSYEQYF.

This chain connects TRBV9 to TRBJ2-7; no clear D. The V end lost 4 bases, the J end lost 6 bases, and 8 bases lay between the germline ends. Germline assignment: CDR1 SGDLS and CDR2 YYNGEE. The CDR3 sequence is 11 residues long. CDR3: CASSSIPEQYF. The DNA of the CDR3 is TGTGCCAGCAGCTCCATTCCCGAGCAGTACTTC.

This clone was recorded only once. This chain connects TRBV2 to TRBJ2-1, with D perhaps matching TRBD2 (6 bases). The CDR3 runs 11 residues. CDR1 SNHLY and CDR2 FYNNEI come from the germline V gene. V was trimmed by 4 bases and J by 10 bases, leaving 8 bases between them. The CDR3 coding sequence is TGTGCCAGCAGTGTAGCGGCAGAGCAGTTCTTC. It yields the protein CASSVAAEQFF.